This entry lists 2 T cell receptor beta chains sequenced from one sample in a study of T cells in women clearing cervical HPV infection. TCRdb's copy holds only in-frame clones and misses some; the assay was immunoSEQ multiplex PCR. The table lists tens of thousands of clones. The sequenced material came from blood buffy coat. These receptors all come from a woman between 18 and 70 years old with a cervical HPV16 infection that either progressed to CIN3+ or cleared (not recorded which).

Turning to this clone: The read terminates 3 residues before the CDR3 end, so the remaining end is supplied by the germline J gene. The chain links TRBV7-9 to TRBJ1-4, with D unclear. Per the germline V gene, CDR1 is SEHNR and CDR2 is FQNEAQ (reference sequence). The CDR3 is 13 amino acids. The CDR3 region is CASSLATGSPLFF. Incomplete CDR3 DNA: TGTGCCAGCAGCTTAGCTACGGGTTCACCA.

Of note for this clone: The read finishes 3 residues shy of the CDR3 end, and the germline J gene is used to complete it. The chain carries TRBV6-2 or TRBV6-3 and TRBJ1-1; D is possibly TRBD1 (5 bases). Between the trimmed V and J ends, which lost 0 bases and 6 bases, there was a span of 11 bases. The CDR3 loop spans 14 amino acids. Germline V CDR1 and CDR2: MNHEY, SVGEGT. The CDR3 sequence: CASSYSSGQPEAFF. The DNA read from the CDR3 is TGTGCCAGCAGTTACTCGTCAGGACAACCTGAA.